A single sample gave rise to the 10 T cell receptor beta chains below, sequenced in a study of control samples from healthy donors and cancer patients. Data came from immunoSEQ multiplex PCR; TCRdb stores just in-frame clones and leaves some out. Of 75,000 to 90,000 clones listed, roughly nine tenths are singletons. The sequenced sample was blood. The receptors derive from a man between 25 and 39 years old in good health.

This chain connects TRBV20-1 to TRBJ1-3; unclear D gene. V was cut by 7 bases and J by 4 bases, with 8 bases left in between. Germline CDR1 reads DFQATT; CDR2 reads SNEGSKA (reference sequence). This CDR3 contains 11 residues. The CDR3 loop reads CSGRTGNTIYF. The CDR3 nucleotides read TGCAGTGGAAGAACAGGAAACACCATATATTTT.

This clone came up once. V gene TRBV27 combines with J gene TRBJ2-7; no firm D call. V was shortened by 4 bases and J by 3 bases, with 4 bases between the two germline ends. CDR3 length: 11 amino acids. The germline gives CDR1 MNHEY, CDR2 SMNVEV (reference sequence). The CDR3 DNA follows: TGTGCCAGCAGTTCCGTCTACGAGCAGTACTTC. Residues: CASSSVYEQYF.

This clone was recorded a few times. The chain links TRBV7-2 to TRBJ1-1; TRBD1 matches 10 bases. This CDR3 is built from 14 residues. Trimming removed 1 base from V and 5 bases from J; junction bases left unmatched: 1. Per the germline V gene, CDR1 is SGHTA and CDR2 is FQGNSA. The CDR3: CASSLGQGATEAFF. CDR3 DNA: TGTGCCAGCAGCTTAGGACAGGGGGCAACTGAAGCTTTCTTT. Complete variable domain (other parts from reference TRBV7-2 and TRBJ1-1): GAGVSQSPSNKVTEKGKDVELRCDPISGHTALYWYRQSLGQGLEFLIYFQGNSAPDKSGLPSDRFSAERTGGSVSTLTIQRTQQEDSAVYLCASSLGQGATEAFFGQGTRLTVV.

The chain couples TRBV14 to TRBJ1-1, with D unresolved. V was pared by 2 bases and J by 6 bases, with 10 bases between. The CDR3 consists of 13 residues. In germline, CDR1 is SGHDN, CDR2 FVKESK. The CDR3 region is CASSQTASPEAFF. CDR3 nucleotides: TGTGCCAGCAGCCAAACGGCGTCGCCTGAAGCTTTCTTT.

This clone was counted between two and nine times. This chain joins TRBV28 and TRBJ1-5; D call uncertain. The V end lost 6 bases, the J end lost 4 bases, and 10 bases lay between the germline ends. The CDR3 runs 13 residues. Germline V CDR1 and CDR2: MDHEN, SYDVKM. This CDR3 is CASSPRPNQPQHF. For the CDR3, the DNA is TGTGCCAGCAGCCCTCGGCCGAATCAGCCCCAGCATTTT.

V usage is TRBV5-1 and J usage is TRBJ2-3, with TRBD2 matching 10 bases. Losses at the gene ends were 4 bases for V and 6 bases for J; bases not matched to a gene: 8. In germline, CDR1 is SGHRS, CDR2 YFSETQ. CDR3 size: 15 residues. CDR3 DNA sequence: TGCGCCAGCAGCGGTAGCGGGGGGCTAGCCGATACGCAGTATTTT. Translating gives CASSGSGGLADTQYF.

This clone occurred a few times. V and J are TRBV7-2 and TRBJ2-5, with D possibly TRBD2 on 5 matching bases. Germline V gene sequence: CDR1 SGHTA, CDR2 FQGNSA. CDR3 length: 15 residues. Between the trimmed V and J ends, which lost 0 bases and 6 bases, there was a span of 14 bases. DNA of the CDR3: TGTGCCAGCAGCTTAGCGCCGGGGATCGGCAAGACCCAGTACTTC. Translated, it gives CASSLAPGIGKTQYF.

In DNA form, the CDR3 reads TGCGCCAGCAGCTATGATGGGACAGCGGGTCAGCCCCAGCATTTT. It is translated as CASSYDGTAGQPQHF. The chain uses TRBV5-1 and TRBJ1-5; 7 bases line up with TRBD1. V was clipped by 3 bases and J by 6 bases; unmatched bases: 9. CDR3 size: 15 residues. CDR1 is SGHRS and CDR2 is YFSETQ in the germline V gene.

The chain is built from TRBV5-6 and TRBJ1-2; 10 positions match TRBD1. The CDR3 contains 13 residues. Germline V gene data show CDR1 as SGHDT and CDR2 as YYEEEE. This CDR3 is CAGSGTGVYGYTF. The CDR3 nucleotides are TGTGCAGGAAGCGGGACAGGGGTATATGGCTACACCTTC.

The rearrangement joins TRBV19 to TRBJ2-7; the match to TRBD1 covers 11 bases. CDR1 LNHDA and CDR2 SQIVND come from the germline V gene (reference sequence). The CDR3 length is 15 residues. V shed 4 bases and J 6 bases; nucleotides not matched to a gene: 8. DNA of the CDR3: TGTGCCAGTAGTACCTCGGACAGGGGGCATGGCGAGCAGTACTTC. Protein: CASSTSDRGHGEQYF.